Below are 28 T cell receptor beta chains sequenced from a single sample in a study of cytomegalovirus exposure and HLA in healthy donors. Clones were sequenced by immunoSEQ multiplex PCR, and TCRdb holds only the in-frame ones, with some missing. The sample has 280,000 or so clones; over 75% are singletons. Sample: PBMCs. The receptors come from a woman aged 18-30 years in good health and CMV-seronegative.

The CDR3 sequence is CASSLYVRGPQHF. The CDR3 DNA sequence: TGTGCCAGCAGTTTGTACGTCAGAGGACCCCAGCATTTT. The V gene is TRBV27, the J gene TRBJ1-5; D is unresolved. The CDR3 totals 13 residues. The V and J ends lost 3 bases and 10 bases respectively, with 13 bases between them. Germline values: CDR1 MNHEY, CDR2 SMNVEV (reference sequence).

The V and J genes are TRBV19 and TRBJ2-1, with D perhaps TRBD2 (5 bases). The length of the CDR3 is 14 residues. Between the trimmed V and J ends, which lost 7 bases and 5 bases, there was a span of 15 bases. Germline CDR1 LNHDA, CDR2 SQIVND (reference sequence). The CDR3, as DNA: TGTGCCAGTAATCGGCAAGCGGAGCACAATGAGCAGTTCTTC. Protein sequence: CASNRQAEHNEQFF.

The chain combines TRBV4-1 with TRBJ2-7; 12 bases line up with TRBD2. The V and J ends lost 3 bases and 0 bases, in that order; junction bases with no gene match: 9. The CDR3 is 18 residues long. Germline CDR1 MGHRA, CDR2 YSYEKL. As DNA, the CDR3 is TGCGCCAGCAGCCAGGCTCTAGCGGGAGGGGGAAGCTCCTACGAGCAGTACTTC. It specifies CASSQALAGGGSSYEQYF.

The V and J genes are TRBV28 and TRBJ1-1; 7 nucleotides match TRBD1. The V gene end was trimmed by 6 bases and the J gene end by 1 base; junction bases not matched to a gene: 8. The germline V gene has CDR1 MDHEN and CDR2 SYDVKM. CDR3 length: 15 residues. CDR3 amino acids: CASRTRQGPNTEAFF. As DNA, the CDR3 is TGTGCCAGCAGGACGAGACAGGGACCGAACACTGAAGCTTTCTTT.

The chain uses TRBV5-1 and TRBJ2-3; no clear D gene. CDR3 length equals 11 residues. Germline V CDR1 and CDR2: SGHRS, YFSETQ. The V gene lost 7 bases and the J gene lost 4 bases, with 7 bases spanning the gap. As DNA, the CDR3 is TGCGCCAGCCGAGAGGCAGATACGCAGTATTTT. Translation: CASREADTQYF. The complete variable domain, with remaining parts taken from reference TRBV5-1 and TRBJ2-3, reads KAGVTQTPRYLIKTRGQQVTLSCSPISGHRSVSWYQQTPGQGLQFLFEYFSETQRNKGNFPGRFSGRQFSNSRSEMNVSTLELGDSALYLCASREADTQYFGPGTRLTVL.

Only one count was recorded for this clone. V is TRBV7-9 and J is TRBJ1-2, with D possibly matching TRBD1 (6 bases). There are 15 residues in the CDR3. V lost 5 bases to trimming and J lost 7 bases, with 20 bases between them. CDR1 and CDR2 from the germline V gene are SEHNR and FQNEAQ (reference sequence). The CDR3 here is CASSELGGQRSGYTF. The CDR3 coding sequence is TGTGCCAGCAGCGAGCTAGGGGGACAACGTTCTGGCTACACCTTC.

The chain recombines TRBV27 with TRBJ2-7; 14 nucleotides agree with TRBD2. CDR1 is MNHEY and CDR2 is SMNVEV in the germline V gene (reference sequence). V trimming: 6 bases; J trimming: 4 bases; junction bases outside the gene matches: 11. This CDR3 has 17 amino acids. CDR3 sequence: CASRRGLAGEVMYEQYF. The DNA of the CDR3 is TGTGCCAGCAGAAGGGGACTAGCGGGAGAAGTGATGTACGAGCAGTACTTC.

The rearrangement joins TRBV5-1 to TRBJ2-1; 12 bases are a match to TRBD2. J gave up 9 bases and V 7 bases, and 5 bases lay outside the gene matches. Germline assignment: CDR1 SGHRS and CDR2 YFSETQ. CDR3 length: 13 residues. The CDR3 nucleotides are TGCGCCAGCGGACTAGCGGGATTAGGTGAGCAGTTCTTC. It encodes CASGLAGLGEQFF. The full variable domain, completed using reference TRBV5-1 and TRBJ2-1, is KAGVTQTPRYLIKTRGQQVTLSCSPISGHRSVSWYQQTPGQGLQFLFEYFSETQRNKGNFPGRFSGRQFSNSRSEMNVSTLELGDSALYLCASGLAGLGEQFFGPGTRLTVL.

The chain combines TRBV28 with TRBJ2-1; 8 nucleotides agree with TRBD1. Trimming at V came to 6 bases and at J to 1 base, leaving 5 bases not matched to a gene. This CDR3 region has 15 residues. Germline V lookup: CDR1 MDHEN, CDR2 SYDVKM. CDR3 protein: CASRSQGASYNEQFF. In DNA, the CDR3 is TGTGCCAGCAGAAGTCAGGGGGCTTCCTACAATGAGCAGTTCTTC.

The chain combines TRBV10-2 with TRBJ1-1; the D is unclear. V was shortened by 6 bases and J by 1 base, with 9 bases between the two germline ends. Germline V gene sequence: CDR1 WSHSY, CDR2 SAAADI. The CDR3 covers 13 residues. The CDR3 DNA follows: TGCGCCAGCAGGAGAACAGAGAACACTGAAGCTTTCTTT. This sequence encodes CASRRTENTEAFF.

The chain's CDR3 is CASSRRTGPPYEQYF. Here the CDR3 DNA reads TGTGCCAGCAGCAGACGGACAGGCCCCCCCTACGAGCAGTACTTC. This sequence joins TRBV5-6 and TRBJ2-7, with 7 bases fitting TRBD1. Looked up from germline, CDR1 is SGHDT and CDR2 is YYEEEE. The CDR3 runs to 15 residues. V shed 4 bases, J shed 2 bases, and the junction held 9 bases outside the gene matches.

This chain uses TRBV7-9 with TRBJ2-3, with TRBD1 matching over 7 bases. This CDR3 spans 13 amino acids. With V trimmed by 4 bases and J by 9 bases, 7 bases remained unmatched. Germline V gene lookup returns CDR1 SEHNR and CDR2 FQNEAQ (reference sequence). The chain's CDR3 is CASSSQGVATQYF. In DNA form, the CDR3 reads TGTGCCAGCAGCTCTCAGGGGGTGGCCACGCAGTATTTT.

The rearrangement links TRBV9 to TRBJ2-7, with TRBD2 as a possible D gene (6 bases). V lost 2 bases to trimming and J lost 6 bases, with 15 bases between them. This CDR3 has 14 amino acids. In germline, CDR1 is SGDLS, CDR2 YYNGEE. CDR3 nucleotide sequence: TGTGCCAGCAGCGTGGGACTGCTCGGCCGCGAGCAGTACTTC. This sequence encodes CASSVGLLGREQYF.

As DNA, the CDR3 is TGTGCCAGCAGTTTAAGTCAGGGATACTACGAGCAGTACTTC. This gives the protein CASSLSQGYYEQYF. The chain uses TRBV27 and TRBJ2-7; D may be TRBD1 (5 bases). The ends were cut back, 2 bases at V and 3 bases at J, with 11 bases in the middle. This CDR3 is 14 amino acids long. Germline loops: CDR1 MNHEY, CDR2 SMNVEV (reference sequence).

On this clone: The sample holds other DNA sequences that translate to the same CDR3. CDR3 coding DNA: TGTGCCAGTGGACAGGGCACTGAAGCTTTCTTT. Amino acid sequence: CASGQGTEAFF. V and J are TRBV6-5 and TRBJ1-1; 8 bases are a match to TRBD1. The CDR3 length is 11 residues. After removal of 9 bases from V and 4 bases from J, the junction contained 1 base not matched to a gene. Germline CDR1 reads MNHEY; CDR2 reads SVGAGI.

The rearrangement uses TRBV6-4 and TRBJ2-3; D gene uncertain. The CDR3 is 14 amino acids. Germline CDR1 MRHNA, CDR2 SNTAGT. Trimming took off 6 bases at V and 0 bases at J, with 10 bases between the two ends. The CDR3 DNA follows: TGTGCCAGCAGCCCCAGGCCGAGCACAGATACGCAGTATTTT. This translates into CASSPRPSTDTQYF.

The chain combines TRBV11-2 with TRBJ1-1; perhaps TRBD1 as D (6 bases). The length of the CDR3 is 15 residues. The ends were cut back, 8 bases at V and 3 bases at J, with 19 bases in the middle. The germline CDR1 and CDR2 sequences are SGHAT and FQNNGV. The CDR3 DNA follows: TGTGCCAGCCGACAGGTGCCAGGGCCCTACACTGAAGCTTTCTTT. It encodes CASRQVPGPYTEAFF.

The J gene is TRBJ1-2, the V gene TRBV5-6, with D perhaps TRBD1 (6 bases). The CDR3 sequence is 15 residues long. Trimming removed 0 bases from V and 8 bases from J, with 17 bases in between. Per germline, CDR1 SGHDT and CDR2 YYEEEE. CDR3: CASSLAFRGARGYTF. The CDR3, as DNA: TGTGCCAGCAGCTTGGCCTTTCGGGGGGCGCGCGGCTACACCTTC.

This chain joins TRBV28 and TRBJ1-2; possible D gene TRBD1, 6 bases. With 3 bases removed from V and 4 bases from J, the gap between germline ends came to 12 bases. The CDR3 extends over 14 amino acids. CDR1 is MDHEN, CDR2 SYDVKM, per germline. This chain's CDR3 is CASSLGGGSYGYTF. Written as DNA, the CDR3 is TGTGCCAGCAGTTTGGGAGGGGGGAGCTATGGCTACACCTTC.

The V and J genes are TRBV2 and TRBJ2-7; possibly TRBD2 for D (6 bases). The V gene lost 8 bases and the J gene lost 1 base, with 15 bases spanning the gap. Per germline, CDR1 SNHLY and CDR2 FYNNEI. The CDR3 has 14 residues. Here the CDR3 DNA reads TGTGCCAGCGGGACCGGGACTCTTTCCTACGAGCAGTACTTC. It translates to CASGTGTLSYEQYF. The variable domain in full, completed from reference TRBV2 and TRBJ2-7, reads EPEVTQTPSHQVTQMGQEVILRCVPISNHLYFYWYRQILGQKVEFLVSFYNNEISEKSEIFDDQFSVERPDGSNFTLKIRSTKLEDSAMYFCASGTGTLSYEQYFGPGTRLTVT.

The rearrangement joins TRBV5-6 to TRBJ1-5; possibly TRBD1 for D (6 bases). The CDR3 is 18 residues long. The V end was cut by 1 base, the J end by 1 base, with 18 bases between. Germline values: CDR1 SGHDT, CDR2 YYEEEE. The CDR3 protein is CASSLRGARGASNQPQHF. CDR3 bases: TGTGCCAGCAGCTTGCGGGGGGCGAGGGGAGCGAGCAATCAGCCCCAGCATTTT.

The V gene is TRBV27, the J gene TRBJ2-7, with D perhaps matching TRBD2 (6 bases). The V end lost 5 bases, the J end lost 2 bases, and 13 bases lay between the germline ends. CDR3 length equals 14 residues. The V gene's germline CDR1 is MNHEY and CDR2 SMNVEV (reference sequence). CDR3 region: CASSPGWGAYEQYF. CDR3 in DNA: TGTGCCAGCAGTCCGGGGTGGGGGGCCTACGAGCAGTACTTC.

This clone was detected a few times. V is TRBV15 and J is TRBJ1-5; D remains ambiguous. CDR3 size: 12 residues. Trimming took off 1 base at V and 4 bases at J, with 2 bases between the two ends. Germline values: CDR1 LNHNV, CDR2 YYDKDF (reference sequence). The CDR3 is CATSRANQPQHF. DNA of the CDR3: TGTGCCACCAGCAGAGCTAATCAGCCCCAGCATTTT.

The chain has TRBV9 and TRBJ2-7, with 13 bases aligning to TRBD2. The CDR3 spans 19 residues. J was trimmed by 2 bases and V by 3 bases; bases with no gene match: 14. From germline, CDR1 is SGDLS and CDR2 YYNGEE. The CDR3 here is CASSAVTSGRRSKAYEQYF. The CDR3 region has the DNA TGTGCCAGCAGCGCGGTGACTAGCGGGAGGCGCTCTAAAGCCTACGAGCAGTACTTC.

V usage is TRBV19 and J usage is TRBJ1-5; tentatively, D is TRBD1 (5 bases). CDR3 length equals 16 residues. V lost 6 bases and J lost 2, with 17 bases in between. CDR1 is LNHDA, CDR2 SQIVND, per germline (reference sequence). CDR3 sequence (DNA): TGTGCCAGTAGACCCTTGTTAGGGGATGGCAATCAGCCCCAGCATTTT. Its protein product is CASRPLLGDGNQPQHF. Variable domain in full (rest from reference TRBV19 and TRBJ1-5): DGGITQSPKYLFRKEGQNVTLSCEQNLNHDAMYWYRQDPGQGLRLIYYSQIVNDFQKGDIAEGYSVSREKKESFPLTVTSAQKNPTAFYLCASRPLLGDGNQPQHFGDGTRLSIL.

The CDR3 DNA follows: TGCGCCAGCAGCCAGGGGACAGTCAATCAGCCCCAGCATTTT. The encoded protein is CASSQGTVNQPQHF. This chain uses TRBV4-3 with TRBJ1-5; 7 positions agree with TRBD1. Germline lookup yields CDR1 LGHNA and CDR2 YSLEER. V dropped 3 bases and J dropped 3; count of bases not matched to a gene: 2. The CDR3 length is 14 residues.

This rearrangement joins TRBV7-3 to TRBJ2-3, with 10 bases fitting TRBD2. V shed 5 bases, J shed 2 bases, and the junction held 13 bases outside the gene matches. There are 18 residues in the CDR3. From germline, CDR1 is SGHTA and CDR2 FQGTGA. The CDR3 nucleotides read TGTGCCAGCAGCCTACTCCCTTCTCTAGCGGGAGACACAGATACGCAGTATTTT. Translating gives CASSLLPSLAGDTDTQYF.

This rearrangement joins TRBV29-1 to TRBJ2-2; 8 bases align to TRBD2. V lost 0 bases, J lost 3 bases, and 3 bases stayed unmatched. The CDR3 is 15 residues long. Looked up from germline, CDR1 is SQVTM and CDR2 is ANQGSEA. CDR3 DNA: TGCAGCGTTGAAGAGGCGGGAGGACACACCGGGGAGCTGTTTTTT. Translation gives CSVEEAGGHTGELFF.